These 6 T cell receptor beta chains came from one sample sequenced in a study of post-analysis software for immune sequencing data. Which antigens these TCRs recognize remains unknown. Study-wide results and limits: There were four or five TRBV segments more frequent in patients than controls, and TRBV5-6, TRBV5-1 and TRBV20-1 were among them.

Tagging with unique molecular identifiers was a feature of the TCR beta cDNA libraries. TCRdb reanalysed the PCR reads using MiXCR and keeps one entry per CDR3 protein. The sample holds about 800,000 distinct CDR3 sequences, 25% to 30% seen once. Sequencing was carried out using blood. These receptors all stem from a girl between 5 and 17 years old with multiple sclerosis.

The V and J genes are TRBV6-2 or TRBV6-3 and TRBJ2-7, with D possibly being TRBD2 (6 bases). V was clipped by 8 bases and J by 6 bases, with 20 bases between them. Germline V gives CDR1 MNHEY, CDR2 SVGEGT. The CDR3 has 14 amino acids. The CDR3 nucleotides are TGTGCCAGCGTGGAACGGGAGACTCACCGCGAGCAGTACTTC. Amino acids: CASVERETHREQYF.

The chain recombines TRBV20-1 with TRBJ1-4; D is uncertain. CDR1 is DFQATT and CDR2 is SNEGSKA in the germline V gene (reference sequence). The CDR3 loop spans 13 amino acids. Trimming cost V 3 bases and J 6 bases, with 11 bases left between them. DNA for the CDR3: TGCAGTGCTAGTTCCAGGCTAGATGAAAAACTGTTTTTT. This translates into CSASSRLDEKLFF.

A few counts support this clonotype. The chain has TRBV29-1 and TRBJ1-5, with 9 nucleotides matching TRBD1. V was clipped by 6 bases and J by 6 bases; unmatched bases: 12. Germline-derived CDR1 and CDR2 are SQVTM and ANQGSEA. The CDR3 has 15 residues. The CDR3 sequence: CSVVLGQGVGQPQHF. CDR3 in DNA: TGCAGCGTCGTCTTGGGACAGGGCGTCGGTCAGCCCCAGCATTTT.

In DNA, the CDR3 is TGTGCCAGCGGGCCGGGGGACTTGAGGGAGACCCAGTTCTTC. Translating it yields CASGPGDLRETQFF. The chain has TRBV27 and TRBJ2-1, with D possibly matching TRBD2 (6 bases). The V gene's germline CDR1 is MNHEY and CDR2 SMNVEV (reference sequence). The CDR3 extends over 14 amino acids. V was cut by 8 bases and J by 13 bases, with 24 bases left in between.

The V gene is TRBV6-5, the J gene TRBJ1-1, with D possibly being TRBD1 (6 bases). V was clipped by 5 bases and J by 10 bases, with 17 bases between them. The length of the CDR3 is 13 residues. Germline V lookup: CDR1 MNHEY, CDR2 SVGAGI. CDR3 nucleotides: TGTGCCAGCAGTACCGGGGGCGAGAGAAGAGCTTTCTTT. It translates to CASSTGGERRAFF.

About this clonotype itself: A read error may produce the germline difference seen at one junction end. The rearrangement links TRBV6-5 to TRBJ2-2, with a weak D call TRBD2 (5 bases). The CDR3 is 12 residues long. Germline CDR1 MNHEY, CDR2 SVGAGI. In nucleotides, the CDR3 is TGTGCCACCTCGAGGGTTCCCGGGGAGCGGTTTTTT. It yields the protein CATSRVPGERFF.